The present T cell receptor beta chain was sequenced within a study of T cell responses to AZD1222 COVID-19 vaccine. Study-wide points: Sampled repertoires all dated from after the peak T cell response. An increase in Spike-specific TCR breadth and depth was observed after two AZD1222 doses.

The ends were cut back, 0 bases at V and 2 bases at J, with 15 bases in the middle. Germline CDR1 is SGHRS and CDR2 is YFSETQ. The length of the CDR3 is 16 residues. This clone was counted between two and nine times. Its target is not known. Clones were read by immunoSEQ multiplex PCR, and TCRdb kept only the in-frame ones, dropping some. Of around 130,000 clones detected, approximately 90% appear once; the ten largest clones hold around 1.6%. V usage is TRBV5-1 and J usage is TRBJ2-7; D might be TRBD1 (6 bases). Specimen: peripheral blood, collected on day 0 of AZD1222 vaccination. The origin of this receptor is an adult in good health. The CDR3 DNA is TGCGCCAGCAGCTTGGCCGGAACAGGGACCCCCTACGAGCAGTACTTC. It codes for CASSLAGTGTPYEQYF.